Presented here are 32 T cell receptor beta chains from one specimen sequenced in a study of blood T cell repertoires in COVID-19. Assay: immunoSEQ multiplex PCR; the TCRdb copy retains only in-frame clones and omits some. The sample lists roughly 120,000 clones, more than 75% seen once, with roughly 5.4% in the top ten. The specimen was peripheral blood. The receptors here all came from a human donor in a cohort sampled during active COVID-19.

This chain joins TRBV29-1 and TRBJ2-3; D possibly corresponds to TRBD2 (5 bases). The germline V and J ends were trimmed by 6 bases and 1 base, with 17 bases remaining between them. Germline V gives CDR1 SQVTM, CDR2 ANQGSEA. The CDR3 has 15 amino acids. The CDR3 loop is CSVAGRLRGTDTQYF. The CDR3 region has the DNA TGCAGCGTGGCGGGCCGGCTACGTGGCACAGATACGCAGTATTTT.

The chain uses TRBV5-1 and TRBJ2-1; 7 nucleotides align to TRBD1. V was clipped by 7 bases and J by 7 bases; unmatched bases: 11. The CDR3 totals 14 residues. From germline, CDR1 is SGHRS and CDR2 YFSETQ. The DNA for the CDR3 is TGCGCCAGCGGAGACAGGGCGACGGGGAATGAGCAGTTCTTC. Amino acid sequence: CASGDRATGNEQFF.

This chain connects TRBV10-3 to TRBJ2-5, with TRBD2 as a possible D gene (6 bases). This CDR3 region has 14 residues. Trimming left V 7 bases short and J 3 bases short, with 15 bases between. Germline assignment: CDR1 ENHRY and CDR2 SYGVKD. DNA for the CDR3: TGTGCCATCACCCCGTCCCCGGGAGAAGAGACCCAGTACTTC. Translation: CAITPSPGEETQYF.

This rearrangement joins TRBV5-6 to TRBJ2-1; 13 bases match TRBD2. J gave up 10 bases and V 4 bases, and 8 bases lay outside the gene matches. CDR3 length: 15 residues. CDR1 is SGHDT, CDR2 YYEEEE, per germline. The CDR3 DNA reads as TGTGCCAGCAGCCCAACTAGCGGGAGGGCCTTGGAGCAGTTCTTC. Translated: CASSPTSGRALEQFF.

The chain recombines TRBV6-2 or TRBV6-3 with TRBJ2-5; D possibly corresponds to TRBD2 (5 bases). The CDR3 has 15 residues. Germline V gene sequence: CDR1 MNHEY, CDR2 SVGEGT. The V and J ends lost 2 bases and 0 bases respectively, with 10 bases between them. CDR3 bases: TGTGCCAGCAGTTACATCGGGGATTACCAAGAGACCCAGTACTTC. Protein: CASSYIGDYQETQYF.

This clone appeared once. The V and J genes are TRBV27 and TRBJ2-7, with D possibly matching TRBD2 (6 bases). The CDR3 runs to 16 residues. The germline gives CDR1 MNHEY, CDR2 SMNVEV (reference sequence). Deletions cut 7 bases from V and 1 base from J, with 20 bases between. The CDR3 DNA reads TGTGCCAGCACCTCGGGAGTCTTAGGGGATTCCTACGAGCAGTACTTC. Translation gives CASTSGVLGDSYEQYF.

The genes are TRBV7-9 and TRBJ2-1; no reliable D call. CDR3 length: 14 amino acids. V was trimmed by 5 bases and J by 10 bases, leaving 18 bases between them. The V gene's germline CDR1 is SEHNR and CDR2 FQNEAQ (reference sequence). CDR3 nucleotides: TGTGCCAGCAGCCATAGATATCGTAACTGGGAGCAGTTCTTC. It yields the protein CASSHRYRNWEQFF.

V usage is TRBV3-1 (or the pseudogene TRBV3-2) and J usage is TRBJ1-2; D is possibly TRBD1 (5 bases). V gave up 1 base and J gave up 0 bases, with 12 bases separating them. Per germline, CDR1 LGHDT and CDR2 YNNKEL (reference sequence). This CDR3 spans 16 amino acids. The chain's CDR3 is CASSQGGADTNYGYTF. The DNA of the CDR3 is TGTGCCAGCAGCCAAGGGGGCGCAGATACTAACTATGGCTACACCTTC.

The J gene is TRBJ1-5, the V gene TRBV30, with unresolved D. The CDR3 sequence is 12 residues long. Germline values: CDR1 GTSNPN, CDR2 SVGIG (reference sequence). The V and J ends lost 4 bases and 3 bases respectively, with 7 bases between them. For the CDR3, the DNA is TGTGCCTGGAACAAGTTCAATCAGCCCCAGCATTTT. Protein product: CAWNKFNQPQHF.

A few counts support this clone. The chain joins TRBV27 to TRBJ2-2, with D maybe TRBD1 (6 bases). Germline values: CDR1 MNHEY, CDR2 SMNVEV (reference sequence). Trimming cost V 8 bases and J 5 bases, with 21 bases left between them. This CDR3 is built from 16 residues. CDR3 coding DNA: TGTGCCAGCTCCCGAGGACCCGGGGACACAACCGGGGAGCTGTTTTTT. This gives the protein CASSRGPGDTTGELFF.

The V and J genes are TRBV19 and TRBJ2-2; TRBD1 matches 8 bases. This CDR3 contains 14 residues. Germline V lookup: CDR1 LNHDA, CDR2 SQIVND (reference sequence). V shed 5 bases, J shed 8 bases, and the junction held 7 bases outside the gene matches. CDR3 in DNA: TGTGCCAGTAGTCCTACAGGGGGTAGGGGGGAGCTGTTTTTT. Amino acids: CASSPTGGRGELFF.

This chain joins TRBV11-2 and TRBJ2-7; D is ambiguous. The CDR3 covers 16 residues. The V end was cut by 4 bases, the J end by 10 bases, with 26 bases between. The germline V gene encodes CDR1 SGHAT and CDR2 FQNNGV. CDR3 coding DNA: TGTGCCAGCAGCTCGATGCCAGGATTCCGAAATCTTCTACAGTACTTC. It encodes CASSSMPGFRNLLQYF.

The J gene is TRBJ2-7, the V gene TRBV27; TRBD1 agrees at 11 bases. V lost 6 bases to trimming and J lost 1 base; unmatched junction nucleotides: 2. The CDR3 covers 14 residues. CDR1 and CDR2 from the germline V gene are MNHEY and SMNVEV (reference sequence). CDR3 loop: CASRDRGRSYEQYF. DNA for the CDR3: TGTGCCAGCAGGGACAGGGGGCGATCCTACGAGCAGTACTTC.

In this sample, this clone turned up once. This chain uses TRBV2 with TRBJ2-7, with TRBD1 matching 7 bases. V gave up 2 bases and J gave up 4 bases; unmatched junction bases: 8. CDR1 is SNHLY, CDR2 FYNNEI, per germline. This CDR3 is built from 15 residues. The CDR3 bases are TGTGCCAGCAGTGAATACGGGACAGTCCCTTACGAGCAGTACTTC. It yields the protein CASSEYGTVPYEQYF.

The V call is TRBV10-3, the J call TRBJ1-5; TRBD1 is a possible D gene (5 bases). Germline V gene lookup returns CDR1 ENHRY and CDR2 SYGVKD. The CDR3 contains 12 residues. Trimming stripped 10 bases from V and 6 bases from J, with 13 bases between. The CDR3 DNA reads TGTGCCACCCGCCAGGGTCTTCAGCCCCAGCATTTT. Amino acid sequence: CATRQGLQPQHF.

CDR3 sequence: CASSVGLAAYNEQFF. CDR3 DNA: TGTGCCAGCAGCGTAGGTCTAGCGGCCTACAATGAGCAGTTCTTC. The chain recombines TRBV9 with TRBJ2-1; TRBD2 matches at 7 bases. The germline V gene has CDR1 SGDLS and CDR2 YYNGEE. V was pared by 0 bases and J by 2 bases, with 2 bases of the junction left unmatched. This CDR3 spans 15 amino acids. The full variable domain, completed using reference TRBV9 and TRBJ2-1, is DSGVTQTPKHLITATGQRVTLRCSPRSGDLSVYWYQQSLDQGLQFLIQYYNGEERAKGNILERFSAQQFPDLHSELNLSSLELGDSALYFCASSVGLAAYNEQFFGPGTRLTVL.

The chain has TRBV6-4 and TRBJ2-1, with 11 bases aligning to TRBD2. The CDR3 is made up of 15 amino acids. The J segment lost 7 bases and the V segment lost 8 bases, leaving 10 bases of the junction unmatched. CDR1 is MRHNA, CDR2 SNTAGT, per germline. The CDR3, as DNA: TGTGCCAGCCGCGCCGGGACTAGCGGTTCGAATGAGCAGTTCTTC. This gives the protein CASRAGTSGSNEQFF.

The V gene is TRBV5-1, the J gene TRBJ1-5; 7 positions match TRBD1. The J segment lost 0 bases and the V segment lost 7 bases, leaving 10 bases of the junction unmatched. This CDR3 has 16 residues. From germline, CDR1 is SGHRS and CDR2 YFSETQ. CDR3: CASSGQPLDSNQPQHF. In DNA form, the CDR3 reads TGCGCCAGCTCGGGACAGCCTTTGGATAGCAATCAGCCCCAGCATTTT. Looking up the rest from reference TRBV5-1 and TRBJ1-5 gives the full variable domain: KAGVTQTPRYLIKTRGQQVTLSCSPISGHRSVSWYQQTPGQGLQFLFEYFSETQRNKGNFPGRFSGRQFSNSRSEMNVSTLELGDSALYLCASSGQPLDSNQPQHFGDGTRLSIL.

In DNA form, the CDR3 reads TGTGCCAGCGGAGACGGAATGAACACTGAAGCTTTCTTT. This translates into CASGDGMNTEAFF. The chain recombines TRBV12-3 or TRBV12-4 with TRBJ1-1, with D uncertain. The V end was cut by 8 bases, the J end by 0 bases, with 10 bases between. The CDR3 has 13 amino acids.

The chain recombines TRBV19 with TRBJ2-7, with D possibly being TRBD1 (6 bases). From germline, CDR1 is LNHDA and CDR2 SQIVND (reference sequence). This CDR3 region has 19 residues. V gave up 3 bases and J gave up 4 bases, with 28 bases separating them. CDR3 DNA: TGTGCCAGTAGTATCGCACTGGATGAAAGAGGGACAATTACTTACGAGCAGTACTTC. The encoded protein is CASSIALDERGTITYEQYF.

The chain couples TRBV30 to TRBJ1-1, with 8 bases identical to TRBD1. CDR1 GTSNPN and CDR2 SVGIG come from the germline V gene (reference sequence). After removal of 1 base from V and 3 bases from J, the junction contained 1 base not matched to a gene. The CDR3 is 13 amino acids. The CDR3 nucleotides are TGTGCCTGGAGTGGGACAGGGCACACTGAAGCTTTCTTT. It yields the protein CAWSGTGHTEAFF.

The sample holds one count of this clone. Germline is not matched at one junction end, which may reflect a read error. The genes are TRBV3-1 (or the pseudogene TRBV3-2) and TRBJ1-4, with TRBD1 identical over 8 bases. This CDR3 has 16 residues. The germline CDR1 and CDR2 sequences are LGHDT and YNNKEL (reference sequence). DNA for the CDR3: TGTGCCAGCAGCTACTGGACAGGGAGGCCTAACGAAAAACTGTTTTTT. This codes for CASSYWTGRPNEKLFF.

This clone came up a few times. This CDR3 reads CASSYSGVVSGNTIYF. The DNA of the CDR3 is TGTGCCAGCAGTTACTCAGGGGTCGTCTCTGGAAACACCATATATTTT. V is TRBV6-6 and J is TRBJ1-3, with D possibly matching TRBD1 (5 bases). The V end lost 0 bases, the J end lost 0 bases, and 9 bases lay between the germline ends. The CDR3 has 16 amino acids. Per the germline V gene, CDR1 is MNHNY and CDR2 is SVGAGI (reference sequence).

The chain combines TRBV18 with TRBJ1-4, with 11 bases matching TRBD1. With 5 bases clipped from V and 0 bases from J, the junction kept 11 bases outside the gene matches. Per the germline V gene, CDR1 is KGHSH and CDR2 is LQKENI. The CDR3 has 19 residues. The CDR3 region has the DNA TGTGCCAGCTCAGCCCTTACCGGGACAGGGGGATCAACTAATGAAAAACTGTTTTTT. This encodes CASSALTGTGGSTNEKLFF.

The chain couples TRBV4-2 to TRBJ2-1; 7 nucleotides match TRBD2. Germline V gene data show CDR1 as LGHNA and CDR2 as YNFKEQ. The CDR3 is 16 residues long. V trimming: 0 bases; J trimming: 7 bases; junction bases outside the gene matches: 9. The CDR3 reads CASSQEWRTSPNEQFF. In nucleotides, the CDR3 is TGTGCCAGCAGCCAAGAATGGCGGACTAGTCCAAATGAGCAGTTCTTC.

The chain couples TRBV5-1 to TRBJ2-5, with D unclear. This CDR3 has 14 residues. V shed 0 bases and J shed 5 bases, with 11 bases lying between them. Germline CDR1 SGHRS, CDR2 YFSETQ. CDR3 in DNA: TGCGCCAGCAGCTTGGATAGAGAACGGGAGACCCAGTACTTC. It yields the protein CASSLDRERETQYF.

The chain uses TRBV4-1 and TRBJ2-1; 8 bases align to TRBD2. The V gene's germline CDR1 is MGHRA and CDR2 YSYEKL. J lost 2 bases, V lost 1 base, and 4 bases had no gene match. This CDR3 spans 16 amino acids. The CDR3 sequence is CASSQGREVPYNEQFF. The CDR3 nucleotides read TGCGCCAGCAGCCAAGGGCGGGAGGTTCCCTACAATGAGCAGTTCTTC.

Written as DNA, the CDR3 is TGTGCCTGGAGTACGACAGTTAACTATGGCTACACCTTC. Translation: CAWSTTVNYGYTF. The chain employs TRBV30 and TRBJ1-2, with a possible D match to TRBD1 (5 bases). Germline-derived CDR1 and CDR2 are GTSNPN and SVGIG (reference sequence). V was trimmed by 2 bases and J by 1 base, leaving 8 bases between them. The CDR3 sequence is 13 residues long.

The chain links TRBV3-1 (or the pseudogene TRBV3-2) to TRBJ2-7; 10 bases map to TRBD2. J gave up 8 bases and V 1 base, and 11 bases lay outside the gene matches. Germline assignment: CDR1 LGHDT and CDR2 YNNKEL (reference sequence). The length of the CDR3 is 16 residues. CDR3 in amino acids: CASSQVTGTSAWKQYF. The CDR3 nucleotides read TGTGCCAGCAGCCAAGTCACCGGGACTAGCGCCTGGAAGCAGTACTTC.

The chain joins TRBV5-8 to TRBJ1-5; TRBD1 matches at 9 bases. The J segment lost 5 bases and the V segment lost 4 bases, leaving 7 bases of the junction unmatched. The CDR3 runs 15 residues. CDR1 is SGHTS and CDR2 is YDEGEE in the germline V gene. CDR3 sequence: CASSLFGTGHQPQHF. The CDR3 DNA sequence: TGTGCCAGCAGCCTGTTCGGGACAGGGCATCAGCCCCAGCATTTT.

This clone was seen only a few times. The CDR3 sequence: CASSPIAGNQPQHF. In DNA form, the CDR3 reads TGTGCCAGCAGCCCGATCGCGGGCAATCAGCCCCAGCATTTT. The rearrangement links TRBV7-9 to TRBJ1-5; D is unclear. Per germline, CDR1 SEHNR and CDR2 FQNEAQ (reference sequence). The CDR3 has 14 residues. The V gene lost 5 bases and the J gene lost 2 bases, with 10 bases spanning the gap.

The chain employs TRBV7-2 and TRBJ2-3; perhaps TRBD2 as D (6 bases). Germline V gives CDR1 SGHTA, CDR2 FQGNSA. CDR3 length: 15 residues. Trimming took off 5 bases at V and 1 base at J, with 13 bases between the two ends. CDR3 sequence (DNA): TGTGCCAGCAGCCGGTCGCCTAGCGGCACAGATACGCAGTATTTT. It specifies CASSRSPSGTDTQYF.